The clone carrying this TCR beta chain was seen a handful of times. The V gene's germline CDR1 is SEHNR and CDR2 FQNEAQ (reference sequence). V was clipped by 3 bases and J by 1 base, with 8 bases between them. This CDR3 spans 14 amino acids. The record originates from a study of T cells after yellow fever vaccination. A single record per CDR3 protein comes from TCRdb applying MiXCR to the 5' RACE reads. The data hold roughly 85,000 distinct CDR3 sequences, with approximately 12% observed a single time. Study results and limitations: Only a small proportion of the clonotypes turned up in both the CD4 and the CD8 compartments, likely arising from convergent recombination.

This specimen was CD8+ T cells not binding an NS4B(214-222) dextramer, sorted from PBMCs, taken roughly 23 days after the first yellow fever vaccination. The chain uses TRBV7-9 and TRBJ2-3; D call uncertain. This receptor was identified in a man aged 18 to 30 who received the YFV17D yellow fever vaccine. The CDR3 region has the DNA TGTGCCAGCAGCTTCACCGGGCGCACAGATACGCAGTATTTT. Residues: CASSFTGRTDTQYF.